The sequence of this T cell receptor beta chain was determined in a study of CD8+ T cells in alopecia areata. Study as a whole: Once tofacitinib had been taken for 6 to 18 months, 6 months off drug followed. Notes on the study in general: Tofacitinib produced a significant decrease in scalp clonality and in expanded CD8+ clones among the top 100.

Treatment described: oral pan-JAK inhibitor, 5-10 mg twice daily. cDNA reverse transcribed from extracted RNA served as the sequencing template. Clones were sequenced by immunoSEQ multiplex PCR, and TCRdb holds only the in-frame ones, with some missing. This table has over 150,000 clones, about 60% appearing once. This clone has a handful of counts. Its antigen is unknown. The CDR3 is 13 amino acids. The germline gives CDR1 MGHRA, CDR2 YSYEKL. Trimming shortened V by 1 base and J by 5 bases, and 5 bases separated the two germline ends. The TCR originated in a human donor with alopecia areata. This specimen was CD8+ T cells sorted from blood, taken at week 24, from a patient treated with tofacitinib. The rearrangement uses TRBV4-1 and TRBJ2-2; D gene unclear. The CDR3 sequence is CASSQGLTGELFF. The CDR3, as DNA: TGCGCCAGCAGCCAAGGGTTGACCGGGGAGCTGTTTTTT.